This section outlines one TCR beta chain sequence together with its context. There are 15 residues in the CDR3. Germline V lookup: CDR1 KGHDR, CDR2 SFDVKD. This sample stems from a study of monozygotic twins with inflammatory bowel disease. TCRdb reanalyzed the 5' RACE reads, giving one entry per CDR3 protein sequence and no DNA. The listing records 170,000 or so distinct CDR3 sequences. After skipping T cell sorting, the authors isolated total RNA from whole blood. Sequenced: blood. The chain is built from TRBV24-1 and TRBJ2-1; TCRdb returns TRBD2, unconfirmable since there is no DNA. This TCR was sampled from a human donor with ulcerative colitis or Crohn's disease, or a healthy co-twin of an affected twin (not recorded which). The CDR3 spells CATSGAGGWDNEQFF.